This TCR beta chain appears in the sequencing data of a study of T cells in Graves' hyperthyroidism and ophthalmopathy. This clonotype was seen ten or more times. CDR1 is SEHNR, CDR2 FQNEAQ, per germline (reference sequence). The CDR3 is 13 amino acids. V lost 4 bases to trimming and J lost 10 bases; unmatched junction nucleotides: 9. There were TCR beta CDR3 regions amplified from RNA transcripts. The HTBI primer set was used in a first-round RT-PCR of the TCR CDR3. TCRdb ran MiXCR on the multiplex PCR reads and lists one entry per CDR3 protein. The profile shows 600,000 to 700,000 distinct CDR3 sequences, roughly 14% of them singletons. A patient was excluded if there was uncontrolled infection, other autoimmune disease, pregnancy or lactation.

The genes are TRBV7-9 and TRBJ2-5; 7 positions match TRBD1. The sequence derives from a woman between 40 and 55 years old with Graves' ophthalmopathy. Sequenced input: blood. The CDR3 region is CASSSTIGGDQYF. As DNA, the CDR3 is TGTGCCAGCAGCTCCACCATAGGGGGCGACCAGTACTTC.